Only one count was recorded for the clone carrying this TCR beta chain. Its antigen is unknown. The data were produced by immunoSEQ multiplex PCR, yet TCRdb's version contains in-frame clones alone and is incomplete. The sample lists tens of thousands of clones, 73% occurring once. This record comes from a study of CD4 T cells in relation to SARS-CoV-2 and coronaviruses. The unexposed donors gave CD4+ T cells in about 2010-2019, prior to COVID-19. The cells were cultured for less than twelve days before CD4+ T cells were isolated. As cell numbers allowed, unexposed-donor CD4+ T cells faced SARS-CoV-2 S/N and four cold-coronavirus spikes. The V gene lost 8 bases and the J gene lost 0 bases, with 8 bases spanning the gap. Germline CDR1 is MNHEY and CDR2 is SVGAGI. This CDR3 contains 13 residues.

Sequenced sample: CD4+ T cells from PBMCs, cultured in vitro. The TCR originated in a human donor in good health. The chain couples TRBV6-5 to TRBJ1-5; D gene ambiguous. In DNA form, the CDR3 reads TGTGCCAGCCGGGTCTATAGCAATCAGCCCCAGCATTTT. Translation gives CASRVYSNQPQHF.